A selection of T cell receptor beta chains follows, all from one sample in a study of CD8+ T cells in alopecia areata. Measured with immunoSEQ multiplex PCR; TCRdb has only the in-frame clones, and not every one. Of some 110,000 clones listed, around 61% are singletons. The specimen was CD4+ T cells sorted from blood. Source of these receptors: a human donor in good health. The CDR3 runs from the conserved cysteine through the conserved F or W. The D gene is left open where the match is weak. Only some rows state a clone size, as once, few, many or a class for expanded clones.

v_call: TRBV30
clone_size: few
j_call: TRBJ2-1
d_call: -
cdr3_aa: CAWSPGPAEQFF
cdr3_nt: TGTGCCTGGAGTCCAGGGCCGGCTGAGCAGTTCTTC

v_call: TRBV27
clone_size: -
j_call: TRBJ1-5
d_call: TRBD1
cdr3_aa: CASSPSTRGNNQPQHF
cdr3_nt: TGTGCCAGCAGCCCAAGTACCAGGGGGAACAATCAGCCCCAGCATTTT

v_call: TRBV7-2
clone_size: -
j_call: TRBJ2-3
d_call: -
cdr3_aa: CASSPTHPDTQYF
cdr3_nt: TGTGCCAGCAGCCCTACACACCCGGATACGCAGTATTTT

v_call: TRBV5-1
clone_size: -
j_call: TRBJ2-3
d_call: -
cdr3_aa: CASSPDSTSTDTQYF
cdr3_nt: TGCGCCAGCAGCCCCGACTCAACCAGCACAGATACGCAGTATTTT

v_call: TRBV10-2
clone_size: -
j_call: TRBJ2-3
d_call: TRBD1
cdr3_aa: CASGTGFSTDTQYF
cdr3_nt: TGCGCCAGCGGGACAGGGTTTAGCACAGATACGCAGTATTTT

v_call: TRBV13
clone_size: -
j_call: TRBJ1-1
d_call: TRBD1
cdr3_aa: CASSSGQGRYTEAFF
cdr3_nt: TGTGCCAGCAGCTCGGGACAGGGGAGGTACACTGAAGCTTTCTTT

v_call: TRBV6-5
clone_size: -
j_call: TRBJ2-7
d_call: TRBD1
cdr3_aa: CASQRDRGYEQYF
cdr3_nt: TGTGCCAGCCAGCGGGACAGGGGCTACGAGCAGTACTTC

v_call: TRBV30
clone_size: -
j_call: TRBJ2-7
d_call: TRBD2
cdr3_aa: CASRGSSYEQYF
cdr3_nt: TGTGCCTCGCGGGGGAGCTCCTACGAGCAGTACTTC

v_call: TRBV29-1
clone_size: -
j_call: TRBJ1-1
d_call: TRBD1
cdr3_aa: CSVGQGLNTEAFF
cdr3_nt: TGCAGCGTTGGACAGGGCCTGAACACTGAAGCTTTCTTT

v_call: TRBV30
clone_size: -
j_call: TRBJ2-7
d_call: TRBD1
cdr3_aa: CAWSYGTVPSYEQYF
cdr3_nt: TGTGCCTGGAGTTATGGGACAGTTCCATCCTACGAGCAGTACTTC

v_call: TRBV5-1
clone_size: -
j_call: TRBJ1-4
d_call: -
cdr3_aa: CASSLGNGHEKLFF
cdr3_nt: TGCGCCAGCAGCCTCGGGAACGGCCACGAAAAACTGTTTTTT

v_call: TRBV29-1
clone_size: -
j_call: TRBJ2-7
d_call: -
cdr3_aa: CSGIRAREQYF
cdr3_nt: TGCAGCGGGATCAGGGCTCGCGAGCAGTACTTC

v_call: TRBV7-2
clone_size: -
j_call: TRBJ1-1
d_call: -
cdr3_aa: CASSPQWGLGARRDTEAFF
cdr3_nt: TGTGCCAGCAGCCCCCAATGGGGTCTGGGGGCGCGGCGAGACACTGAAGCTTTCTTT

v_call: TRBV7-8
clone_size: -
j_call: TRBJ1-1
d_call: -
cdr3_aa: CASSSSPLGREEAFF
cdr3_nt: TGTGCCAGCAGCTCGTCCCCCTTGGGACGGGAAGAAGCTTTCTTT

v_call: TRBV11-2
clone_size: -
j_call: TRBJ2-5
d_call: TRBD2
cdr3_aa: CASSGTSGGETQYF
cdr3_nt: TGTGCCAGCAGCGGGACTAGCGGGGGGGAGACCCAGTACTTC

v_call: TRBV5-6
clone_size: -
j_call: TRBJ1-6
d_call: TRBD1
cdr3_aa: CASSLGQGGYSPLHF
cdr3_nt: TGTGCCAGCAGCTTGGGACAGGGTGGTTACTCACCCCTCCACTTT

v_call: TRBV7-9
clone_size: -
j_call: TRBJ1-2
d_call: -
cdr3_aa: CASGDNRRDYGYTF
cdr3_nt: TGTGCCAGCGGGGACAACCGGCGCGACTATGGCTACACCTTC

v_call: TRBV27
clone_size: -
j_call: TRBJ2-6
d_call: -
cdr3_aa: CASSLGGTGANVLTF
cdr3_nt: TGTGCCAGCAGTTTAGGTGGCACTGGGGCCAACGTCCTGACTTTC

v_call: TRBV11-2
clone_size: -
j_call: TRBJ2-5
d_call: -
cdr3_aa: CASSFLPGGAQYF
cdr3_nt: TGTGCCAGCAGCTTCCTCCCTGGAGGGGCCCAGTACTTC

v_call: TRBV7-9
clone_size: -
j_call: TRBJ2-3
d_call: -
cdr3_aa: CASSLPPPLPDTQYF
cdr3_nt: TGTGCCAGCAGCTTACCACCCCCCCTTCCAGATACGCAGTATTTT

v_call: TRBV7-2
clone_size: -
j_call: TRBJ2-3
d_call: -
cdr3_aa: CASSPITSTDTQYF
cdr3_nt: TGTGCCAGCAGCCCCATTACTTCAACAGATACGCAGTATTTT

v_call: TRBV7-3
clone_size: few
j_call: TRBJ2-2
d_call: TRBD2
cdr3_aa: CASSLKSGLAGGELFF
cdr3_nt: TGTGCCAGCAGCTTAAAATCGGGACTAGCAGGCGGGGAGCTGTTTTTT

v_call: TRBV13
clone_size: -
j_call: TRBJ2-3
d_call: -
cdr3_aa: CASSLDSTDTQYF
cdr3_nt: TGTGCCAGCAGCTTAGACAGCACAGATACGCAGTATTTT

v_call: TRBV27
clone_size: -
j_call: TRBJ1-2
d_call: -
cdr3_aa: CASSLSTPAEGYTF
cdr3_nt: TGTGCCAGCAGTTTATCGACACCAGCGGAAGGCTACACCTTC

v_call: TRBV5-4
clone_size: -
j_call: TRBJ2-5
d_call: TRBD1
cdr3_aa: CASSLTGGPQETQYF
cdr3_nt: TGTGCCAGCAGCCTAACAGGGGGACCCCAAGAGACCCAGTACTTC

v_call: TRBV7-9
clone_size: -
j_call: TRBJ1-6
d_call: -
cdr3_aa: CASSLDSPLHF
cdr3_nt: TGTGCCAGCAGCTTAGATTCACCCCTCCACTTT

v_call: TRBV9
clone_size: -
j_call: TRBJ2-5
d_call: TRBD2
cdr3_aa: CATLRLAEPRETQYF
cdr3_nt: TGTGCCACCTTAAGACTAGCAGAGCCGAGAGAGACCCAGTACTTC

v_call: TRBV15
clone_size: -
j_call: TRBJ2-4
d_call: -
cdr3_aa: CATSRDRGDNIQYF
cdr3_nt: TGTGCCACCAGCAGAGACAGGGGGGATAACATTCAGTACTTC

v_call: TRBV6-1
clone_size: -
j_call: TRBJ2-3
d_call: -
cdr3_aa: CASRLTNTDTQYF
cdr3_nt: TGTGCCAGCAGGCTGACAAACACAGATACGCAGTATTTT

v_call: TRBV11-2
clone_size: -
j_call: TRBJ2-1
d_call: -
cdr3_aa: CASSIRDALNEQFF
cdr3_nt: TGTGCCAGCAGCATCCGGGACGCCTTAAATGAGCAGTTCTTC

v_call: TRBV6-1
clone_size: -
j_call: TRBJ2-3
d_call: TRBD1
cdr3_aa: CASSSWTGGPDTQYF
cdr3_nt: TGTGCCAGCAGTTCTTGGACAGGGGGGCCAGATACGCAGTATTTT

v_call: TRBV5-1
clone_size: once
j_call: TRBJ1-5
d_call: -
cdr3_aa: CASSPSWDQPQHF
cdr3_nt: TGCGCCAGCTCTCCATCGTGGGATCAGCCCCAGCATTTT

v_call: TRBV12-5
clone_size: few
j_call: TRBJ2-2
d_call: -
cdr3_aa: CASGLVLRQDTGELFF
cdr3_nt: TGTGCTAGTGGTTTGGTGTTGCGTCAAGACACCGGGGAGCTGTTTTTT

v_call: TRBV5-1
clone_size: -
j_call: TRBJ2-3
d_call: TRBD1
cdr3_aa: CASSLATGAHTDTQYF
cdr3_nt: TGCGCCAGCAGCTTGGCGACAGGGGCACACACAGATACGCAGTATTTT

v_call: TRBV23-1
clone_size: -
j_call: TRBJ2-4
d_call: -
cdr3_aa: CASSSDRKNIQYF
cdr3_nt: TGCGCCAGCAGTTCGGACAGAAAAAACATTCAGTACTTC

v_call: TRBV25-1
clone_size: -
j_call: TRBJ2-3
d_call: -
cdr3_aa: CASSQLTDTQYF
cdr3_nt: TGTGCCAGCAGTCAACTTACAGATACGCAGTATTTT

v_call: TRBV27
clone_size: -
j_call: TRBJ2-7
d_call: TRBD1
cdr3_aa: CASSRRPGYDRVAYEQYF
cdr3_nt: TGTGCCAGCAGTCGAAGGCCAGGCTATGACAGGGTGGCCTACGAGCAGTACTTC

v_call: TRBV30
clone_size: few
j_call: TRBJ2-3
d_call: -
cdr3_aa: CAWSALGFPDTQYF
cdr3_nt: TGTGCCTGGAGTGCTTTAGGTTTCCCAGATACGCAGTATTTT

v_call: TRBV27
clone_size: -
j_call: TRBJ2-2
d_call: -
cdr3_aa: CASSPWGALTNTGELFF
cdr3_nt: TGTGCCAGCAGTCCCTGGGGGGCCCTCACGAACACCGGGGAGCTGTTTTTT

v_call: TRBV5-1
clone_size: -
j_call: TRBJ2-7
d_call: TRBD1
cdr3_aa: CASSWDRDEQYF
cdr3_nt: TGCGCCAGCAGCTGGGACAGGGACGAGCAGTACTTC

v_call: TRBV12-5
clone_size: once
j_call: TRBJ1-4
d_call: TRBD1
cdr3_aa: CASGPQQGTNEKLFF
cdr3_nt: TGTGCTAGTGGTCCGCAACAGGGGACTAATGAAAAACTGTTTTTT

v_call: TRBV29-1
clone_size: -
j_call: TRBJ1-2
d_call: -
cdr3_aa: CSVEGGADGYTF
cdr3_nt: TGCAGCGTTGAAGGGGGGGCAGATGGCTACACCTTC

v_call: TRBV7-9
clone_size: -
j_call: TRBJ2-3
d_call: -
cdr3_aa: CASSLSPLTDTQYF
cdr3_nt: TGTGCCAGCAGCTTGAGCCCCCTCACAGATACGCAGTATTTT

v_call: TRBV5-4
clone_size: -
j_call: TRBJ2-2
d_call: -
cdr3_aa: CASSSAGMGTGELFF
cdr3_nt: TGTGCCAGCAGCTCTGCAGGGATGGGCACCGGGGAGCTGTTTTTT

v_call: TRBV20-1
clone_size: -
j_call: TRBJ2-3
d_call: -
cdr3_aa: CSASRDTQYF
cdr3_nt: TGCAGTGCTAGTAGAGATACGCAGTATTTT

v_call: TRBV25-1
clone_size: few
j_call: TRBJ1-2
d_call: -
cdr3_aa: CASSPETNYGYTF
cdr3_nt: TGTGCCAGCAGCCCGGAGACGAACTATGGCTACACCTTC

v_call: TRBV29-1
clone_size: few
j_call: TRBJ2-1
d_call: -
cdr3_aa: CSVERTGKNNEQFF
cdr3_nt: TGCAGCGTTGAAAGGACGGGGAAGAACAATGAGCAGTTCTTC

v_call: TRBV6-5
clone_size: -
j_call: TRBJ2-5
d_call: -
cdr3_aa: CASSLAGTQETQYF
cdr3_nt: TGTGCCAGCAGTTTGGCGGGGACCCAAGAGACCCAGTACTTC

v_call: TRBV18
clone_size: -
j_call: TRBJ1-2
d_call: TRBD1
cdr3_aa: CASSPTDRGLQGYTF
cdr3_nt: TGTGCCAGCTCACCAACGGACAGGGGGCTTCAGGGCTACACCTTC

v_call: TRBV14
clone_size: -
j_call: TRBJ1-5
d_call: -
cdr3_aa: CASSQDRGNGQPQHF
cdr3_nt: TGTGCCAGCAGCCAAGACAGGGGTAATGGTCAGCCCCAGCATTTT

v_call: TRBV7-8
clone_size: -
j_call: TRBJ2-5
d_call: TRBD1
cdr3_aa: CASSLWPRDSKGAQYF
cdr3_nt: TGTGCCAGCAGCTTATGGCCCCGGGACAGCAAGGGGGCCCAGTACTTC

v_call: TRBV29-1
clone_size: -
j_call: TRBJ2-2
d_call: -
cdr3_aa: CSVVPGGPGTGELFF
cdr3_nt: TGCAGCGTTGTCCCGGGCGGGCCCGGCACCGGGGAGCTGTTTTTT

v_call: TRBV7-2
clone_size: few
j_call: TRBJ1-1
d_call: -
cdr3_aa: CASSLPGGYTEAFF
cdr3_nt: TGTGCCAGCAGCCTCCCGGGCGGGTACACTGAAGCTTTCTTT

v_call: TRBV29-1
clone_size: -
j_call: TRBJ2-7
d_call: -
cdr3_aa: CSVGNDEQYF
cdr3_nt: TGCAGCGTTGGTAACGACGAGCAGTACTTC

v_call: TRBV30
clone_size: -
j_call: TRBJ1-2
d_call: -
cdr3_aa: CAWGDGMRNYGYTF
cdr3_nt: TGTGCCTGGGGCGACGGGATGAGGAACTATGGCTACACCTTC